Listed here are 31 T cell receptor beta chains from one sample, sequenced in a study of T cell repertoires in ileal Crohn's disease. Only in-frame clones appear in the TCRdb table, and some are missing; sequencing was by immunoSEQ multiplex PCR. The table includes 5,500 to 8,500 clones, around 80% detected once. Material for sequencing was ileal tissue. Receptors originate from an adult with Crohn's disease.

V is TRBV11-3 and J is TRBJ1-4; D may be TRBD1 (6 bases). V was clipped by 5 bases and J by 0 bases, with 16 bases between them. The CDR3 length is 17 residues. Looked up from germline, CDR1 is SGHNT and CDR2 is YENEEA. The CDR3 loop reads CASSLGGDTATNEKLFF. CDR3 nucleotide sequence: TGTGCCAGCAGCCTGGGAGGGGACACTGCAACTAATGAAAAACTGTTTTTT.

This clone is classed as large. V gene TRBV7-2 combines with J gene TRBJ2-7; TRBD2 matches at 7 bases. The germline CDR1 and CDR2 sequences are SGHTA and FQGNSA. J gave up 3 bases and V 1 base, and 6 bases lay outside the gene matches. The CDR3 contains 15 residues. The CDR3 reads CASSLVASGNYEQYF. The CDR3, as DNA: TGTGCCAGCAGCTTAGTGGCTAGCGGAAACTACGAGCAGTACTTC.

The genes are TRBV29-1 and TRBJ1-1, with no clear D. V lost 7 bases and J 1 base, leaving 13 bases between the germline ends. The CDR3 loop spans 13 amino acids. Germline assignment: CDR1 SQVTM and CDR2 ANQGSEA. The CDR3 protein is CSGSSQENTEAFF. For the CDR3, the DNA is TGCAGCGGCTCCTCCCAGGAGAACACTGAAGCTTTCTTT.

The chain recombines TRBV7-9 with TRBJ2-5; 8 nucleotides match TRBD2. The length of the CDR3 is 15 residues. The germline gives CDR1 SEHNR, CDR2 FQNEAQ (reference sequence). V shed 0 bases, J shed 6 bases, and the junction held 6 bases outside the gene matches. CDR3 region: CASSLALAGIQTQYF. The DNA of the CDR3 is TGTGCCAGCAGCTTAGCTCTAGCGGGTATTCAGACCCAGTACTTC.

This rearrangement joins TRBV25-1 to TRBJ2-2, with TRBD1 identical over 7 bases. Germline V CDR1 and CDR2: MGHDK, SYGVNS. The CDR3 runs to 15 residues. Trimming removed 4 bases from V and 4 bases from J; junction bases left unmatched: 6. CDR3 residues: CASSGQGDGTGELFF. The CDR3 nucleotides are TGTGCCAGCAGTGGACAGGGTGATGGCACCGGGGAGCTGTTTTTT.

This clone was seen a few times. The chain links TRBV11-1 to TRBJ2-1; possibly TRBD1 for D (9 bases). With 5 bases removed from V and 9 bases from J, the gap between germline ends came to 20 bases. From germline, CDR1 is SGHAT and CDR2 FQDESV (reference sequence). The CDR3 extends over 15 amino acids. The CDR3 DNA reads TGTGCCAGCAGCACCACAGGGGGCGCGGGGGGTGAGCAGTTCTTC. It specifies CASSTTGGAGGEQFF.

The chain links TRBV29-1 to TRBJ2-5; weak D call: TRBD2 (5 bases). This CDR3 spans 14 amino acids. Germline lookup yields CDR1 SQVTM and CDR2 ANQGSEA. V was cut by 0 bases and J by 5 bases, with 13 bases left in between. CDR3 in amino acids: CSVEDLQERETQYF. In DNA form, the CDR3 reads TGCAGCGTTGAAGATCTTCAGGAGCGGGAGACCCAGTACTTC.

This chain joins TRBV27 and TRBJ2-2; TRBD2 matches at 7 bases. CDR1 MNHEY and CDR2 SMNVEV come from the germline V gene (reference sequence). The CDR3 loop spans 17 amino acids. The V and J ends lost 4 bases and 4 bases, in that order; junction bases with no gene match: 12. CDR3 in DNA: TGTGCCAGCAGTTCCGAACGACTAGCAAGTGTCACCGGGGAGCTGTTTTTT. Translation: CASSSERLASVTGELFF.

This clone was counted a single time. The CDR3, as DNA: TGCGCCAGCAGTACAGGGTTTATGAACACTGAAGCTTTCTTT. Its protein product is CASSTGFMNTEAFF. The rearrangement uses TRBV10-2 and TRBJ1-1; TRBD1 might be the D (6 bases). Trimming stripped 5 bases from V and 0 bases from J, with 10 bases between. The CDR3 runs to 14 residues. Germline V gene sequence: CDR1 WSHSY, CDR2 SAAADI.

This clone was seen a handful of times. The chain has TRBV10-3 and TRBJ2-1; D remains unclear. Germline V lookup: CDR1 ENHRY, CDR2 SYGVKD. The CDR3 has 12 residues. The V end lost 10 bases, the J end lost 5 bases, and 12 bases lay between the germline ends. The CDR3, as DNA: TGTGCCACCACCCCGCCTAACAATGAGCAGTTCTTC. As protein: CATTPPNNEQFF.

The genes are TRBV27 and TRBJ2-7, with D possibly being TRBD2 (6 bases). V gave up 6 bases and J gave up 3 bases, with 15 bases separating them. The CDR3 extends over 14 amino acids. Germline loops: CDR1 MNHEY, CDR2 SMNVEV (reference sequence). CDR3 protein: CASRKGTEGYEQYF. The CDR3 bases are TGTGCCAGCAGGAAGGGGACGGAGGGCTACGAGCAGTACTTC.

The genes are TRBV10-3 and TRBJ2-5; a weak D match, TRBD2 (5 bases). V was clipped by 2 bases and J by 4 bases, with 17 bases between them. Germline CDR1 reads ENHRY; CDR2 reads SYGVKD. CDR3 length equals 16 residues. CDR3 sequence reads: CAISEGVGASGETQYF. The CDR3 region has the DNA TGTGCCATCAGTGAGGGGGTGGGAGCGTCTGGAGAGACCCAGTACTTC.

The chain has TRBV6-1 and TRBJ2-7, with a weak D call TRBD2 (5 bases). The CDR3 covers 14 residues. Trimming removed 4 bases from V and 6 bases from J, with 16 bases in between. CDR1 is MNHNS, CDR2 SASEGT, per germline. The CDR3 DNA reads TGTGCCAGCAGTGCGGAGCCTGTCGGGGTCGAGCAGTACTTC. This codes for CASSAEPVGVEQYF.

Here the CDR3 DNA reads TGTGCCAGCAGCTTAGCATCGGGGCAAGAGACCCAGTACTTC. Its protein is CASSLASGQETQYF. The chain uses TRBV7-9 and TRBJ2-5; tentative D call: TRBD2 (5 bases). The germline V and J ends were trimmed by 0 bases and 2 bases, with 7 bases remaining between them. The V gene's germline CDR1 is SEHNR and CDR2 FQNEAQ (reference sequence). The CDR3 has 14 residues.

The rearrangement links TRBV5-6 to TRBJ2-6; the D gene is possibly TRBD1 (6 bases). CDR1 and CDR2 from the germline V gene are SGHDT and YYEEEE. V lost 0 bases and J lost 0, with 13 bases in between. The CDR3 contains 18 residues. This chain's CDR3 is CASSLVGQFSSGANVLTF. For the CDR3, the DNA is TGTGCCAGCAGCTTGGTCGGACAGTTTAGCTCTGGGGCCAACGTCCTGACTTTC.

The V and J genes are TRBV7-7 and TRBJ2-3; D perhaps matches TRBD1 (6 bases). The CDR3 runs 15 residues. With 5 bases removed from V and 1 base from J, the gap between germline ends came to 13 bases. Germline-derived CDR1 and CDR2 are SSHAT and FNYEAQ (reference sequence). CDR3 sequence (DNA): TGTGCCAGCAGCCAGGGGACCGACCGCACAGATACGCAGTATTTT. Protein sequence: CASSQGTDRTDTQYF.

This rearrangement joins TRBV10-3 to TRBJ2-7; 9 positions match TRBD2. The CDR3 is made up of 13 amino acids. J was trimmed by 6 bases and V by 10 bases; bases with no gene match: 10. Germline V gene data show CDR1 as ENHRY and CDR2 as SYGVKD. CDR3: CATKAAGGSEQYF. DNA for the CDR3: TGTGCCACCAAGGCGGCGGGAGGGTCCGAGCAGTACTTC.

The chain recombines TRBV12-2 with TRBJ1-2; TRBD1, the table's D call, lacks a check against the DNA. TRBV12-2 constitutes a pseudogene. The CDR3 totals 17 residues. The CDR3 sequence is CASRSRQGTRRNYGYTF. The CDR3 coding sequence is TGTGCAAGTCGCTCGAGACAGGGCACGAGGCGTAACTATGGCTACACCTTC.

V usage is TRBV9 and J usage is TRBJ2-1, with 13 bases matching TRBD2. The CDR3 spans 16 residues. The V gene end was trimmed by 0 bases and the J gene end by 6 bases; junction bases not matched to a gene: 3. Germline-derived CDR1 and CDR2 are SGDLS and YYNGEE. Here the CDR3 reads CASSVGGLAGVNEQFF. CDR3 nucleotide sequence: TGTGCCAGCAGCGTAGGTGGACTAGCGGGAGTCAATGAGCAGTTCTTC.

The chain uses TRBV7-9 and TRBJ2-1; weak D call: TRBD2 (6 bases). The CDR3 is 17 amino acids. Looked up from germline, CDR1 is SEHNR and CDR2 is FQNEAQ (reference sequence). The V end was cut by 0 bases, the J end by 3 bases, with 15 bases between. The CDR3 here is CASSLAEGGPLYNEQFF. The CDR3 coding sequence is TGTGCCAGCAGCTTAGCTGAAGGAGGGCCTCTCTACAATGAGCAGTTCTTC.

V usage is TRBV20-1 and J usage is TRBJ2-1; D not resolved. CDR1 is DFQATT and CDR2 is SNEGSKA in the germline V gene (reference sequence). The CDR3 contains 11 residues. V was cut by 2 bases and J by 5 bases, with 4 bases left in between. CDR3 sequence reads: CSARSNNEQFF. The CDR3 DNA is TGCAGTGCTAGATCTAACAATGAGCAGTTCTTC.

The chain combines TRBV9 with TRBJ1-2, with 10 bases that match TRBD1. Germline V lookup: CDR1 SGDLS, CDR2 YYNGEE. CDR3 size: 14 residues. After removal of 4 bases from V and 8 bases from J, the junction contained 8 bases not matched to a gene. The CDR3 DNA is TGTGCCAGCAGCCCCCGGGACAGGGGTGGAGGCTACACCTTC. It is translated as CASSPRDRGGGYTF.

The rearrangement links TRBV10-1 to TRBJ2-3, with 8 bases aligning to TRBD2. V gave up 8 bases and J gave up 1 base; unmatched junction bases: 14. CDR1 WNHNN and CDR2 SYGVQD come from the germline V gene (reference sequence). The CDR3 has 17 residues. The CDR3 spells CASSKAGEGWGTDTQYF. CDR3 in DNA: TGCGCCAGCTCCAAAGCGGGAGAAGGATGGGGCACAGATACGCAGTATTTT.

The J gene is TRBJ2-5, the V gene TRBV7-9; 10 nucleotides agree with TRBD2. The CDR3 has 15 residues. Germline V gene lookup returns CDR1 SEHNR and CDR2 FQNEAQ (reference sequence). V was pared by 7 bases and J by 2 bases, with 7 bases of the junction left unmatched. Written as DNA, the CDR3 is TGTGCCAGCACTGACAGGACTAGCGGACAAGAGACCCAGTACTTC. This gives the protein CASTDRTSGQETQYF.

The chain is built from TRBV6-5 and TRBJ1-5, with 10 bases identical to TRBD1. From germline, CDR1 is MNHEY and CDR2 SVGAGI. Germline trimming cut 5 bases from V and 7 bases from J; bases unmatched to any gene: 8. The CDR3 runs to 15 residues. The CDR3 DNA reads as TGTGCCAGCAGTCGGGACAGGGGAGGACGACAGCCCCAGCATTTT. Its translation: CASSRDRGGRQPQHF.

The J gene is TRBJ1-1, the V gene TRBV10-3; D might be TRBD1 (6 bases). Germline V lookup: CDR1 ENHRY, CDR2 SYGVKD. With 8 bases removed from V and 5 bases from J, the gap between germline ends came to 12 bases. This CDR3 is 12 amino acids long. The CDR3 sequence is CAIGAGQTEAFF. The CDR3 region has the DNA TGTGCCATCGGCGCCGGACAGACTGAAGCTTTCTTT.

This clone has just a few counts. V is TRBV5-1 and J is TRBJ1-5; 9 bases are a match to TRBD1. The J segment lost 0 bases and the V segment lost 2 bases, leaving 9 bases of the junction unmatched. The CDR3 covers 18 residues. Germline V gene data show CDR1 as SGHRS and CDR2 as YFSETQ. The CDR3 reads CASSFSGQGDYSNQPQHF. DNA of the CDR3: TGCGCCAGCAGCTTCTCGGGACAGGGCGATTATAGCAATCAGCCCCAGCATTTT.

The chain joins TRBV30 to TRBJ2-1, with D possibly matching TRBD2 (6 bases). Germline V gene data show CDR1 as GTSNPN and CDR2 as SVGIG (reference sequence). V lost 4 bases to trimming and J lost 0 bases, with 10 bases between them. The CDR3 sequence is 14 residues long. Here the CDR3 reads CAWIAVSSYNEQFF. DNA of the CDR3: TGTGCCTGGATAGCGGTCAGCTCCTACAATGAGCAGTTCTTC.

This clone was observed a few times. The V and J genes are TRBV25-1 and TRBJ2-1; no firm D call. The V end was cut by 2 bases, the J end by 0 bases, with 11 bases between. There are 16 residues in the CDR3. Germline loops: CDR1 MGHDK, CDR2 SYGVNS. CDR3 DNA sequence: TGTGCCAGCAGTGAAAGAATCGAGTTCTCCTACAATGAGCAGTTCTTC. Translated: CASSERIEFSYNEQFF.

The chain employs TRBV6-1 and TRBJ1-5, with 7 positions matching TRBD1. Trimming cost V 6 bases and J 6 bases; bases outside gene matches: 8. The CDR3 has 14 amino acids. Germline loops: CDR1 MNHNS, CDR2 SASEGT. The CDR3: CASSDREVVQPQHF. CDR3 in DNA: TGTGCCAGCAGCGACAGGGAAGTCGTTCAGCCCCAGCATTTT.

The table lists this clone with a count of one. J is TRBJ2-5 and V is TRBV11-3; 11 nucleotides agree with TRBD2. With 3 bases clipped from V and 2 bases from J, the junction kept 2 bases outside the gene matches. CDR3 length: 15 residues. Germline assignment: CDR1 SGHNT and CDR2 YENEEA. For the CDR3, the DNA is TGTGCCAGCAGCTTTGGGACTAGCGGACAAGAGACCCAGTACTTC. Translated, it gives CASSFGTSGQETQYF.